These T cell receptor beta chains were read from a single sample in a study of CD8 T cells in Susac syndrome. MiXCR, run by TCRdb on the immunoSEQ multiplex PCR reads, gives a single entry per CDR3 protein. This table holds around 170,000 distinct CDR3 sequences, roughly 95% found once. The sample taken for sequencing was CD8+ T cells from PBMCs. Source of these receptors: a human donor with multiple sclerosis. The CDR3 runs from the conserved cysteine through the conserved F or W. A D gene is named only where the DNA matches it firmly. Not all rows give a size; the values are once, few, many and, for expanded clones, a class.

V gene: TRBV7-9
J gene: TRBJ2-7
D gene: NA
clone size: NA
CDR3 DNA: TGTGCCAGCAGCTTCAACAGAGTCTTCAATTTGAGCTCCTACGAGCAGTACTTC
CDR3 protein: CASSFNRVFNLSSYEQYF

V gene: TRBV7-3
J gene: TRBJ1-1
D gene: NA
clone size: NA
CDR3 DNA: TGTGCCAGCAGCTTAACAGGCGACAGCGCTGAAGCTTTCTTT
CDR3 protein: CASSLTGDSAEAFF

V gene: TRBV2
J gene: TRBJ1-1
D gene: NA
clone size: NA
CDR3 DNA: TGTGCCAGCAGATCCGTTGGACTAGAGAACACTGAAGCTTTCTTT
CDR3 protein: CASRSVGLENTEAFF

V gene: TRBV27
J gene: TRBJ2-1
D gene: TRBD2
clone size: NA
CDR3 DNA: TGTGCCAGCAAATCTTCGGGACTAGCGGGAGTAAACAATGAGCAGTTCTTC
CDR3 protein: CASKSSGLAGVNNEQFF

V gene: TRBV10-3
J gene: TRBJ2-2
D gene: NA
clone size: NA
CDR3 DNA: TGTGCCATCAACCCGCCCGGGATGCACGCCGGGGAGCTGTTTTTT
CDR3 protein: CAINPPGMHAGELFF

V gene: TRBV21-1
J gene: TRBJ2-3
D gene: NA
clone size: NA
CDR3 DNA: TGTGCCAGCAGCACCCGGCAAGGGACTAGCGTTTCGGATACGCAGTATTTT
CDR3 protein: CASSTRQGTSVSDTQYF

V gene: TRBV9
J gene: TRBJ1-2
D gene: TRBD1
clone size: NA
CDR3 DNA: TGTGCCAGCAGCGGACACAGAGGGACAGAGACCTATGGCTACACCTTC
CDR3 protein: CASSGHRGTETYGYTF

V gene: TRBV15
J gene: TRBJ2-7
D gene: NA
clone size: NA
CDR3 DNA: TGTGCCACCAGCACCCGAGGACATACCTACGAGCAGTACTTC
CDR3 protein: CATSTRGHTYEQYF

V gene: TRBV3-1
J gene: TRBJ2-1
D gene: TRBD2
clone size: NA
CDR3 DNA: TGTGCCAGCAGCCGAGGACTAGCTGATAATGAGCAGTTCTTC
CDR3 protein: CASSRGLADNEQFF

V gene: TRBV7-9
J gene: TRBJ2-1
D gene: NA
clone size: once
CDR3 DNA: TGTGCCAGCAGCGGGCCGGGACTTACCTGGGATGAGCAGTTCTTC
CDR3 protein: CASSGPGLTWDEQFF